A selection of T cell receptor beta chains follows, all from one sample in a study of cytomegalovirus exposure and HLA in healthy donors. Produced via immunoSEQ multiplex PCR; TCRdb's table is partial and in-frame only. The table includes fewer than 150,000 clones, around three quarters detected once. The sequenced material came from PBMCs. The receptors derive from a man aged 40-55 years in good health and CMV-seropositive. CDR3s leave out the opening cysteine and the closing phenylalanine or tryptophan. Fields, in order: V gene, clone size, CDR3 protein. Some rows mark clone size as missing; the rest say once, few, many or name a class of expanded clone.

TRBV7-9 - ASSLGGLTEAF
TRBV29-1 few SVFEGLEQY
TRBV2 - ATRQGNQETQY
TRBV5-4 - ASSLLAGEGNEQF
TRBV28 - ASRPGQGANQPQH
TRBV7-9 - SSSPTSVHQETQY
TRBV19 - ASRTTGQGPETQY
TRBV5-1 few ASSPWGQGNTEAF
TRBV15 - ATSRESGGNEQF
TRBV5-1 - ASSLISILMASSGRVNEQF
TRBV30 - AWSAPGTSVWALRQPQH
TRBV2 - ARSARTSTYEQY
TRBV5-1 - ASSLDSGRYSEQF
TRBV7-9 - ASGNRGSGNTIY
TRBV6-5 - ASSFKGDLNTEAF
TRBV11-2 - ASRGQGATGELF
TRBV9 - ASSPDIGEADTQY
TRBV19 - ASSIKGNGGNQPQH
TRBV28 - ASSFPTSRTDTQY
TRBV15 - ATSRDQQGEGGEAF
TRBV7-6 once ASSLDWSVDTQY
TRBV28 - ASSFQGTEAF
TRBV10-3 - AISDPRENYEQY
TRBV10-1 once ASTLGQSTEAF
TRBV5-1 few ASSLASGRFNEQF
TRBV5-1 - ASSLVGTSGSYEQY
TRBV4-1 - ASSLLGGPYEQY
TRBV7-3 - ASSFSGQTNTEAF
TRBV5-1 - ASSIDTISGNTIY
TRBV2 - ASSFEAQAEQY
TRBV4-2 - ASSQSQSGLDGYT
TRBV7-9 - SSSLAGGTNYGYT
TRBV6-5 - AFPIHRGHQPQH
TRBV13 - ASSYRRGDSGTRNPLF
TRBV5-1 few ASSRAGTGSYEQY
TRBV14 - ASSQKPYSTDTQY
TRBV11-2 - ASSLGPGGNQPQH
TRBV2 - ASNSLTDTQY
TRBV7-6 once ASSLEGGTSGNTIY
TRBV9 - ASSGHPGGPMNTEAF
TRBV5-1 - ASSLSGGQTEAF
TRBV18 - ASSPRLVYPPDTGELF
TRBV19 - ASSAGLAGRLYEQY
TRBV9 - ASSPNTGDYGYT
TRBV7-9 - ASSLRGQRYYEQY
TRBV27 - ASSLSGTSGTGELF
TRBV19 - ASSVIGGTLYNEQF
TRBV9 - ASSWKAGTEAF
TRBV19 - ASSSRTEVGYGYT
TRBV19 - ASSIGRDRYEQY